What follows are 22 T cell receptor beta chains derived from one specimen sequenced in a study of metastatic and nonmetastatic thyroid tumors. None of the patients had undergone any treatment ahead of thyroid surgery. Using MiXCR, TCRdb re-called clones from the PCR reads. The table has fewer than 70,000 clones, just under 30% seen once. The sequenced sample consisted of blood. The origin of the receptors is a female donor with papillary thyroid cancer or a benign thyroid nodule (not recorded which). Some clones in this sample may be carry-over from other donors' samples.

This clone appeared a few times. The gene calls are TRBV6-1 and TRBJ2-7; D gene uncertain. The V gene lost 2 bases and the J gene lost 0 bases, with 5 bases spanning the gap. The CDR3 contains 13 residues. Looked up from germline, CDR1 is MNHNS and CDR2 is SASEGT. The CDR3, as DNA: TGTGCCAGCAGTGAACAGGACTCCTACGAGCAGTACTTC. This translates into CASSEQDSYEQYF.

This clone has only a few counts. The chain is built from TRBV20-1 and TRBJ1-2; 7 nucleotides agree with TRBD1. This CDR3 contains 13 residues. Germline loops: CDR1 DFQATT, CDR2 SNEGSKA (reference sequence). V shed 6 bases and J 7 bases; nucleotides not matched to a gene: 11. The CDR3 DNA sequence: TGCAGTGCGCCGACAGGGAGTAATTTTGGCTACACCTTC. As protein: CSAPTGSNFGYTF.

The chain has TRBV6-4 and TRBJ1-1; D is unresolved. Germline CDR1 and CDR2: MRHNA and SNTAGT. This CDR3 is 14 amino acids long. The V and J ends lost 7 bases and 1 base respectively, with 13 bases between them. CDR3 bases: TGTGCCAGCAAAACCGGGATAGAGAACACTGAAGCTTTCTTT. Protein sequence: CASKTGIENTEAFF.

V gene TRBV28 combines with J gene TRBJ2-1, with D tentatively TRBD1 or TRBD2 (6 bases each). Trimming took off 8 bases at V and 6 bases at J, with 32 bases between the two ends. This CDR3 is 19 amino acids long. Germline assignment: CDR1 MDHEN and CDR2 SYDVKM. The CDR3, as DNA: TGTGCCAGCCCTCCGGGGCAGTATAATAGCGGAGGGGGTTTCAATGAGCAGTTCTTC. Translation: CASPPGQYNSGGGFNEQFF.

Regarding this clone: Additional DNA sequences in this sample encode the identical CDR3. This chain uses TRBV20-1 with TRBJ2-7; no reliable D call. V was clipped by 1 base and J by 0 bases, with 1 base between them. The CDR3 sequence is 11 residues long. Germline CDR1 and CDR2: DFQATT and SNEGSKA (reference sequence). CDR3 protein: CSARGSYEQYF. Written as DNA, the CDR3 is TGCAGTGCTAGAGGCTCCTACGAGCAGTACTTC.

The V gene is TRBV5-1, the J gene TRBJ2-7; D remains ambiguous. V lost 0 bases, J lost 0 bases, and 7 bases lay in between. This CDR3 has 14 amino acids. The V gene's germline CDR1 is SGHRS and CDR2 YFSETQ. This CDR3 is CASSLVGNSYEQYF. CDR3 in DNA: TGCGCCAGCAGCTTGGTCGGAAACTCCTACGAGCAGTACTTC.

This clone was observed a handful of times. The gene calls are TRBV6-1 and TRBJ2-6; unclear D gene. There are 14 residues in the CDR3. CDR1 is MNHNS, CDR2 SASEGT, per germline. V lost 5 bases and J lost 1, with 6 bases in between. CDR3 residues: CASSKFSGANVLTF. The CDR3 DNA reads as TGTGCCAGCAGTAAATTTTCTGGGGCCAACGTCCTGACTTTC.

This clone came up many times. The chain links TRBV18 to TRBJ1-1, with 8 bases identical to TRBD1. The CDR3 loop spans 14 amino acids. The J segment lost 2 bases and the V segment lost 2 bases, leaving 1 base of the junction unmatched. Germline values: CDR1 KGHSH, CDR2 LQKENI. DNA of the CDR3: TGTGCCAGCTCACCAGGGACAGGAAACACTGAAGCTTTCTTT. It translates to CASSPGTGNTEAFF.

This clone was seen only a few times. This chain joins TRBV12-3 or TRBV12-4 and TRBJ2-5; weak D call: TRBD2 (7 bases). The CDR3 sequence is 15 residues long. V was shortened by 5 bases and J by 6 bases, with 19 bases between the two germline ends. This CDR3 is CASSPLYGGRKTQYF. The CDR3 DNA is TGTGCCAGCAGTCCTCTGTACGGGGGGCGAAAGACCCAGTACTTC.

This clone was counted only a few times. The CDR3 DNA sequence: TGTGCCAGCGAAAGGGCTGGGGCCAACGTCCTGACTTTC. It specifies CASERAGANVLTF. This chain uses TRBV6-2 or TRBV6-3 with TRBJ2-6; D not resolved. Trimming cost V 8 bases and J 2 bases, with 7 bases left between them. CDR3 size: 13 residues. Germline V lookup: CDR1 MNHEY, CDR2 SVGEGT.

The chain has TRBV12-3 or TRBV12-4 and TRBJ2-1, with D possibly being TRBD2 (7 bases). The CDR3 runs 16 residues. The V end lost 5 bases, the J end lost 3 bases, and 17 bases lay between the germline ends. CDR3: CASSRGRGGIYNEQFF. CDR3 sequence (DNA): TGTGCCAGCAGTCGGGGGAGGGGGGGAATCTACAATGAGCAGTTCTTC.

This clone was found a few times. The chain combines TRBV28 with TRBJ2-2; TRBD1 matches 11 bases. V was clipped by 5 bases and J by 4 bases; unmatched bases: 9. Germline CDR1 reads MDHEN; CDR2 reads SYDVKM. CDR3 length equals 17 residues. The CDR3 nucleotides are TGTGCCAGCAGTATTTCGATAGGGACAGGGGGCACCGGGGAGCTGTTTTTT. This gives the protein CASSISIGTGGTGELFF.

As DNA, the CDR3 is TGTGCCAGTAGCCCCTCGGGGGGGGCTTCTGAAAAACTGTTTTTT. This sequence encodes CASSPSGGASEKLFF. The J gene is TRBJ1-4, the V gene TRBV19; a possible D gene is TRBD1 (6 bases). The germline V gene has CDR1 LNHDA and CDR2 SQIVND (reference sequence). The CDR3 has 15 amino acids. Trimming took off 6 bases at V and 7 bases at J, with 18 bases between the two ends.

This clone has ten or more counts. The V gene is TRBV29-1, the J gene TRBJ2-7; 8 nucleotides match TRBD2. Looked up from germline, CDR1 is SQVTM and CDR2 is ANQGSEA. The trim removed 6 bases at V and 5 bases at J, leaving 12 bases unmatched. The CDR3 loop spans 14 amino acids. The CDR3 bases are TGCAGCGTCTCCCTAGCGGGCCTCGCGAACGAGCAGTACTTC. Translation: CSVSLAGLANEQYF.

The chain couples TRBV7-2 to TRBJ1-1; D not certain. There are 13 residues in the CDR3. The germline CDR1 and CDR2 sequences are SGHTA and FQGNSA. Deletions cut 4 bases from V and 0 bases from J, with 6 bases between. Here the CDR3 DNA reads TGTGCCAGCAGCTGGAAGGTGAACACTGAAGCTTTCTTT. Translation: CASSWKVNTEAFF.

The rearrangement joins TRBV20-1 to TRBJ1-5; TRBD1 is a possible D gene (6 bases). V was cut by 6 bases and J by 4 bases, with 10 bases left in between. This CDR3 has 12 amino acids. The germline gives CDR1 DFQATT, CDR2 SNEGSKA (reference sequence). In DNA form, the CDR3 reads TGCAGTGCCCGGACAGTAAATCAGCCCCAGCATTTT. Its protein product is CSARTVNQPQHF.

This clone was counted at least ten times. The rearrangement uses TRBV11-2 and TRBJ1-1, with TRBD1 matching 12 bases. Germline V gives CDR1 SGHAT, CDR2 FQNNGV. The CDR3 sequence is 15 residues long. V lost 4 bases to trimming and J lost 8 bases; unmatched junction nucleotides: 8. The CDR3 loop is CASSSPGTGGLEAFF. In DNA, the CDR3 is TGTGCCAGCAGCTCACCCGGGACAGGGGGCCTCGAAGCTTTCTTT.

The chain joins TRBV6-1 to TRBJ1-2; 8 bases line up with TRBD1. The CDR3 runs to 15 residues. Germline V CDR1 and CDR2: MNHNS, SASEGT. The V and J ends lost 5 bases and 4 bases, in that order; junction bases with no gene match: 9. The CDR3 loop reads CASSRKTGDSYGYTF. In DNA, the CDR3 is TGTGCCAGCAGTCGCAAGACAGGGGACAGCTATGGCTACACCTTC.

The rearrangement links TRBV4-1 to TRBJ2-7, with 7 positions matching TRBD1. The CDR3 is made up of 16 amino acids. The junction had 5 bases not matched to a gene; V was cut back by 0 bases and J by 0 bases. Per germline, CDR1 MGHRA and CDR2 YSYEKL. CDR3 residues: CASSQDPGGSSYEQYF. In DNA form, the CDR3 reads TGCGCCAGCAGCCAAGATCCAGGGGGAAGCTCCTACGAGCAGTACTTC.

The chain couples TRBV5-1 to TRBJ2-1, with D maybe TRBD2 (6 bases). The length of the CDR3 is 12 residues. The germline CDR1 and CDR2 sequences are SGHRS and YFSETQ. V was clipped by 0 bases and J by 10 bases, with 8 bases between them. CDR3 coding DNA: TGCGCCAGCAGCTTGGCGGCGGGGGAGCAGTTCTTC. This encodes CASSLAAGEQFF.

This chain joins TRBV28 and TRBJ2-2, with unresolved D. The CDR3 contains 12 residues. V was clipped by 2 bases and J by 6 bases, with 4 bases between them. Germline-derived CDR1 and CDR2 are MDHEN and SYDVKM. The CDR3 reads CASSLGAGELFF. The CDR3 region has the DNA TGTGCCAGCAGTTTAGGGGCCGGGGAGCTGTTTTTT.

The rearrangement uses TRBV28 and TRBJ2-2, with TRBD2 matching 10 bases. The germline CDR1 and CDR2 sequences are MDHEN and SYDVKM. There are 15 residues in the CDR3. Germline trimming cut 6 bases from V and 5 bases from J; bases unmatched to any gene: 6. The DNA for the CDR3 is TGTGCCAGCAGCCCCACTAGCGGGAATACCGGGGAGCTGTTTTTT. Translation: CASSPTSGNTGELFF.